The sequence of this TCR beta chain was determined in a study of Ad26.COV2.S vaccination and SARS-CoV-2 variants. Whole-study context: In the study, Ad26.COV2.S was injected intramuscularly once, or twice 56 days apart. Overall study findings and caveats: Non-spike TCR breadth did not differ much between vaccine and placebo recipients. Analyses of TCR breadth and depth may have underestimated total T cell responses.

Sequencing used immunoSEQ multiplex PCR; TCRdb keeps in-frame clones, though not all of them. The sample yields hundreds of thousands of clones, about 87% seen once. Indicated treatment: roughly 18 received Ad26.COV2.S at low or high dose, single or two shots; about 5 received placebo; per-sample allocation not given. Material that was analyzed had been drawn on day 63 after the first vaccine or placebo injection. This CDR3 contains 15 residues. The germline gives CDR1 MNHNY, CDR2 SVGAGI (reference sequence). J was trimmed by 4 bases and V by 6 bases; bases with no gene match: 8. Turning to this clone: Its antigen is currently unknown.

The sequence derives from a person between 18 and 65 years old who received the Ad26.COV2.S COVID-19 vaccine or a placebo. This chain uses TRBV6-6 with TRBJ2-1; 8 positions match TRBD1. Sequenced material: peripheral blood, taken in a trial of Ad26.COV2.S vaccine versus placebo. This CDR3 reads CASRGAGGGYNEQFF. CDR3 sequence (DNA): TGTGCCAGCAGGGGGGCAGGGGGCGGGTACAATGAGCAGTTCTTC.